This is a list of T cell receptor beta chains from one sample in a study of blood T cell repertoires in COVID-19. Sequencing was performed with immunoSEQ multiplex PCR; in TCRdb, only in-frame clones are kept and a portion is missing. The top ten clones hold 15% to 20% of a sample with about 180,000 clones, about four fifths of them seen once. The sample consisted of PBMCs or T cells enriched from blood (not recorded which). Every receptor here comes from a man aged 55 to 69 who had recovered from COVID-19. The CDR3 runs from the conserved cysteine through the conserved F or W. The order of the fields is clone size, CDR3 length, V gene, D gene, J gene, CDR3 DNA, CDR3 protein. The D gene is left open where the match is weak. Where a row states a size, it is once, few, many or the class of an expanded clone; other rows omit it.

.	16	TRBV18	.	TRBJ2-1	TGTGCCAGCTCACCACTTGAGGGAACAGGGTATAATGAGCAGTTCTTC	CASSPLEGTGYNEQFF
.	14	TRBV28	TRBD2	TRBJ2-7	TGTGCCAGCAGTTTGTGGCGGGAGAGGAACGAGCAGTACTTC	CASSLWRERNEQYF
many	11	TRBV2	TRBD1	TRBJ2-1	TGTGCCAGCAGTTCCGACAGGGTTTGGTTCTTC	CASSSDRVWFF
.	14	TRBV2	TRBD1	TRBJ1-5	TGTGCCAGCATGCTAAGGACAGGGCATCAGCCCCAGCATTTT	CASMLRTGHQPQHF
.	15	TRBV7-7	TRBD1	TRBJ2-2	TGTGCCAGCAGCCCGAACAGGGGGCGAACCGGGGAGCTGTTTTTT	CASSPNRGRTGELFF
medium-sized	14	TRBV7-9	TRBD2	TRBJ2-7	TGTGCCAGCAGCTTAGTTAGCGGGCCCTACGAGCAGTACTTC	CASSLVSGPYEQYF
.	16	TRBV11-3	TRBD2	TRBJ2-5	TGTGCCAGCAGCACTCGACTAGCAGATGACCAAGAGACCCAGTACTTC	CASSTRLADDQETQYF
.	15	TRBV2	.	TRBJ1-2	TGTGCCAGCAGGATAGAGGCGGCAGCTAACTATGGCTACACCTTC	CASRIEAAANYGYTF
.	15	TRBV11-2	.	TRBJ2-5	TGTGCCAGCAGCTTAAACATGCTAGCAGGCGAGACCCAGTACTTC	CASSLNMLAGETQYF
.	13	TRBV15	.	TRBJ1-5	TGTGCCACCAGCAGAGGTCCTAATTGGCCCCAGCATTTT	CATSRGPNWPQHF
.	15	TRBV28	.	TRBJ1-6	TGTGCCAGCAGTTTATGGGGGGCGCGTAATTCACCCCTCCACTTT	CASSLWGARNSPLHF
.	15	TRBV3-1/TRBV3-2	.	TRBJ1-2	TGTGCCAGCAGCCAAGATCCCCAGGGCGGTAGTGGCTACACCTTC	CASSQDPQGGSGYTF
.	14	TRBV2	.	TRBJ1-2	TGTGCCAGCAGGGCCTCCGGGACAAGTCTTCTCGACTCCTTC	CASRASGTSLLDSF
.	14	TRBV7-9	.	TRBJ2-7	TGTGCCAGCAGCGCGCGACTGGCCACCTACGAGCAGTACTTC	CASSARLATYEQYF
.	17	TRBV5-1	TRBD2	TRBJ2-2	TGCGCCAGCAGCTGGGGACTAGCGGGAGTAAGCGACAGGGAGCTGTTTTTT	CASSWGLAGVSDRELFF
.	17	TRBV11-3	TRBD2	TRBJ2-1	TGTGCCAGCAGCCAGGGTATAGCGGGAGGGCCTTCTGATGAGCAGTTCTTC	CASSQGIAGGPSDEQFF
.	17	TRBV9	.	TRBJ2-3	TGTGCCAGCAGCGTAGACCCGGACTACTCTAGCACAGATACGCAGTATTTT	CASSVDPDYSSTDTQYF
many	15	TRBV18	TRBD1	TRBJ1-2	TGTGCCAGCTCACCAAGTTCGACAGGGGAGTATGGCTACACCTTC	CASSPSSTGEYGYTF
.	19	TRBV9	TRBD2	TRBJ2-2	TGTGCCAGCACCCTAACGACCTTGGCGGGGGGATTTAACACCGGGGAGCTGTTTTTT	CASTLTTLAGGFNTGELFF
.	14	TRBV7-9	.	TRBJ1-1	TGTGCCAGCAGCTTAGGACGGGTGAACACTGAAGCTTTCTTT	CASSLGRVNTEAFF